These 20 T cell receptor beta chains share one sample of origin, sequenced in a study of T cell changes during pregnancy in multiple sclerosis. The table came from immunoSEQ multiplex PCR; TCRdb's copy has only in-frame clones and leaves some out. The sample gives about 87,000 clones, 93% of which show up once; under 1.5% is in the top ten. The specimen was peripheral blood, collected in the third trimester of pregnancy. The receptors stem from a female donor in good health, enrolled as a control in a pregnancy study.

This chain connects TRBV5-1 to TRBJ2-2; 7 nucleotides agree with TRBD1. This CDR3 is 15 amino acids long. The trim removed 2 bases at V and 9 bases at J, leaving 10 bases unmatched. Germline lookup yields CDR1 SGHRS and CDR2 YFSETQ. In DNA, the CDR3 is TGCGCCAGCAGCTTTGGATTGCGACAGGGACGGGAGCTGTTTTTT. Translation: CASSFGLRQGRELFF.

The chain carries TRBV9 and TRBJ2-3, with 7 bases fitting TRBD2. Germline V gene sequence: CDR1 SGDLS, CDR2 YYNGEE. Trimming at V came to 0 bases and at J to 2 bases, leaving 9 bases not matched to a gene. CDR3 length: 17 amino acids. The CDR3 region is CASSVGGAGLYTDTQYF. The CDR3 DNA reads TGTGCCAGCAGCGTAGGCGGAGCGGGACTCTACACAGATACGCAGTATTTT.

CDR3 coding DNA: TGTGCCAGCAGTGAAATCCAGGGATACTCTGGAAACACCATATATTTT. Translation gives CASSEIQGYSGNTIYF. The chain couples TRBV6-1 to TRBJ1-3; a weak D match, TRBD1 (5 bases). Germline-derived CDR1 and CDR2 are MNHNS and SASEGT. The CDR3 consists of 16 residues. With 2 bases removed from V and 0 bases from J, the gap between germline ends came to 11 bases.

The rearrangement uses TRBV11-3 and TRBJ2-1, with TRBD1 as a possible D gene (9 bases). The CDR3 consists of 18 residues. CDR1 SGHNT and CDR2 YENEEA come from the germline V gene. With 5 bases removed from V and 4 bases from J, the gap between germline ends came to 24 bases. The CDR3 spells CASSPGTGTSSGYNEQFF. The CDR3, as DNA: TGTGCCAGCAGCCCCGGGACAGGGACTAGTTCAGGGTACAATGAGCAGTTCTTC.

The chain is built from TRBV7-8 and TRBJ2-7; TRBD1 might be the D (5 bases). Germline assignment: CDR1 SGHVS and CDR2 FQNEAQ. V dropped 5 bases and J dropped 5 bases, with 16 bases sitting between them. CDR3 length equals 14 residues. In nucleotides, the CDR3 is TGTGCCAGCAGCCCCAGGGTCCTCGGTAACGAGCAGTACTTC. This gives the protein CASSPRVLGNEQYF.

As concerns this clone: This specimen includes other DNA sequences encoding the same CDR3. This chain joins TRBV4-1 and TRBJ2-7; D remains unclear. Per the germline V gene, CDR1 is MGHRA and CDR2 is YSYEKL. The V gene lost 3 bases and the J gene lost 4 bases, with 10 bases spanning the gap. The CDR3 runs to 13 residues. CDR3 in DNA: TGCGCCAGCAGCCAGGTAGTTTCATACGAGCAGTACTTC. This translates into CASSQVVSYEQYF.

The CDR3 sequence: CASSLGPVSNTGELFF. The CDR3 DNA is TGCGCCAGCAGCTTGGGGCCAGTCTCGAACACCGGGGAGCTGTTTTTT. The genes are TRBV5-1 and TRBJ2-2, with D hard to call. In germline, CDR1 is SGHRS, CDR2 YFSETQ. The CDR3 runs to 16 residues. Trimming shortened V by 0 bases and J by 0 bases, and 9 bases separated the two germline ends.

V usage is TRBV4-2 and J usage is TRBJ1-2, with D maybe TRBD1 (6 bases). Trimming pared 4 bases from V and 4 bases from J, leaving 13 bases between. Looked up from germline, CDR1 is LGHNA and CDR2 is YNFKEQ. The CDR3 is 14 residues long. The CDR3 nucleotides are TGTGCCAGCAGCCTGCGACAGGAGACCTATGGCTACACCTTC. Protein: CASSLRQETYGYTF.

The rearrangement links TRBV2 to TRBJ2-2; the match to TRBD2 covers 12 bases. Per the germline V gene, CDR1 is SNHLY and CDR2 is FYNNEI. The CDR3 consists of 15 residues. The V gene end was trimmed by 3 bases and the J gene end by 6 bases; junction bases not matched to a gene: 2. The CDR3 nucleotides are TGTGCCAGCAGTGAGCTAGCGGGAGGGCCCGGGGAGCTGTTTTTT. Amino acids: CASSELAGGPGELFF.

The chain couples TRBV18 to TRBJ2-3; TRBD2 agrees at 9 bases. Germline V gene data show CDR1 as KGHSH and CDR2 as LQKENI. Unmatched junction bases numbered 4, after V lost 3 bases and J lost 3 bases. The CDR3 spans 15 residues. As DNA, the CDR3 is TGTGCCAGCTCACCTCCGGGACTAGCAACAGATACGCAGTATTTT. It is translated as CASSPPGLATDTQYF.

CDR3 sequence (DNA): TGCGCCAGCAGCTTGTCGGGAGAGAAAAATGAGCAGTTCTTC. As protein: CASSLSGEKNEQFF. The chain combines TRBV5-1 with TRBJ2-1; D might be TRBD2 (6 bases). Germline V gene data show CDR1 as SGHRS and CDR2 as YFSETQ. Trimming shortened V by 1 base and J by 7 bases, and 12 bases separated the two germline ends. The CDR3 runs 14 residues.

This chain joins TRBV25-1 and TRBJ2-1, with a possible D match to TRBD1 (6 bases). The CDR3 consists of 17 residues. Germline values: CDR1 MGHDK, CDR2 SYGVNS. V was pared by 4 bases and J by 0 bases, with 16 bases between. The CDR3 here is CASSAPKGTLSYNEQFF. As DNA, the CDR3 is TGTGCCAGCAGTGCCCCCAAGGGGACACTCTCCTACAATGAGCAGTTCTTC.

The chain links TRBV5-1 to TRBJ2-7; tentative D call: TRBD1 (6 bases). V was clipped by 5 bases and J by 3 bases, with 12 bases between them. Looked up from germline, CDR1 is SGHRS and CDR2 is YFSETQ. This CDR3 contains 13 residues. CDR3 coding DNA: TGCGCCAGCAGGAGGACAGCTGTCTACGAGCAGTACTTC. It yields the protein CASRRTAVYEQYF.

Notes on this clone: At one of its ends the junction is not consistent with the germline gene, which may arise from a read error. The gene calls are TRBV20-1 and TRBJ1-2; TRBD1 matches at 9 bases. This CDR3 is built from 10 residues. Germline V gene sequence: CDR1 DFQATT, CDR2 SNEGSKA (reference sequence). Here the CDR3 reads CSAEDRGMAF. CDR3 DNA: TGCAGTGCTGAGGACAGGGGTATGGCCTTC.

The V and J genes are TRBV28 and TRBJ2-5; D is unclear. CDR3 size: 12 residues. Germline CDR1 reads MDHEN; CDR2 reads SYDVKM. Deletions cut 7 bases from V and 5 bases from J, with 11 bases between. The CDR3 nucleotides are TGTGCCAGCAACACCCGAACGGAGACCCAGTACTTC. It translates to CASNTRTETQYF.

This rearrangement joins TRBV28 to TRBJ1-5; no clear D gene. This CDR3 has 14 residues. From germline, CDR1 is MDHEN and CDR2 SYDVKM. V was clipped by 6 bases and J by 6 bases, with 15 bases between them. The CDR3 region has the DNA TGTGCCAGCAGCCCCCCGTTCCGAGGTCAGCCCCAGCATTTT. It encodes CASSPPFRGQPQHF.

The V and J genes are TRBV6-1 and TRBJ1-4; 9 bases match TRBD1. V shed 6 bases, J shed 7 bases, and the junction held 6 bases outside the gene matches. This CDR3 comprises 14 residues. CDR1 is MNHNS, CDR2 SASEGT, per germline. DNA of the CDR3: TGTGCCAGCAGAGGAGGGACAGGGAGTGAAAAACTGTTTTTT. Its translation is CASRGGTGSEKLFF.

This clone was seen a single time. This rearrangement joins TRBV13 to TRBJ2-5, with TRBD2 identical over 13 bases. Germline CDR1 and CDR2: PRHDT and FYEKMQ (reference sequence). The V segment lost 4 bases and the J segment 4 bases; nucleotides outside the gene matches: 6. This CDR3 spans 16 amino acids. The CDR3 loop is CASSSRTSGRGETQYF. The CDR3, as DNA: TGTGCCAGCAGCTCACGGACTAGCGGGAGAGGAGAGACCCAGTACTTC. Together with reference TRBV13 and TRBJ2-5, the CDR3 gives the full variable domain: AAGVIQSPRHLIKEKRETATLKCYPIPRHDTVYWYQQGPGQDPQFLISFYEKMQSDKGSIPDRFSAQQFSDYHSELNMSSLELGDSALYFCASSSRTSGRGETQYFGPGTRLLVL.

This sequence joins TRBV5-6 and TRBJ2-3; D uncertain. V was cut by 3 bases and J by 2 bases, with 16 bases left in between. The CDR3 has 16 residues. Germline values: CDR1 SGHDT, CDR2 YYEEEE. The CDR3 nucleotides are TGTGCCAGCAGCTCCGAGTCAACTCGGTACACAGATACGCAGTATTTT. It translates to CASSSESTRYTDTQYF.

The chain carries TRBV6-4 and TRBJ2-2, with TRBD1 matching 11 bases. J gave up 4 bases and V 4 bases, and 5 bases lay outside the gene matches. This CDR3 is 16 amino acids long. Germline loops: CDR1 MRHNA, CDR2 SNTAGT. The CDR3, as DNA: TGTGCCAGCAGTGTTACCGGGACAGGGGGCACCGGGGAGCTGTTTTTT. It yields the protein CASSVTGTGGTGELFF.